Included here is one T cell receptor beta chain sequence, with context. Its antigen is not identified. The CDR3 totals 12 residues. V was shortened by 6 bases and J by 9 bases, with 15 bases between the two germline ends. Per germline, CDR1 DFQATT and CDR2 SNEGSKA (reference sequence). These data are taken from a study of T-cell reconstitution after alpha-beta-depleted transplantation in children. Unique molecular identifiers were built into the TCRbeta library. TCRdb analysed the PCR reads with MiXCR anew, one entry per CDR3 protein. Of about 310,000 distinct CDR3 sequences in the sample, around 25% were seen once. General study findings and limits: Some patients showed high day-60 TCRbeta diversity, which derived from surviving recipient T cells and thymic progenitors. Alpha-beta T cells about two months after transplant reportedly derived from several hundred expanded graft clones.

This TCR came from a male patient between 10 and 17 years old who had a stem cell transplant for acute lymphoblastic leukemia, so the T cells may come from the graft donor. The sample consisted of PBMCs, mostly from graft donor cells, taken 180 days after TCRalphabeta/CD19-depleted stem cell transplant. V and J are TRBV20-1 and TRBJ2-1, with unresolved D. The CDR3 loop is CSAPDWYGEQFF. The CDR3 nucleotides read TGCAGTGCACCCGATTGGTATGGTGAGCAGTTCTTC.